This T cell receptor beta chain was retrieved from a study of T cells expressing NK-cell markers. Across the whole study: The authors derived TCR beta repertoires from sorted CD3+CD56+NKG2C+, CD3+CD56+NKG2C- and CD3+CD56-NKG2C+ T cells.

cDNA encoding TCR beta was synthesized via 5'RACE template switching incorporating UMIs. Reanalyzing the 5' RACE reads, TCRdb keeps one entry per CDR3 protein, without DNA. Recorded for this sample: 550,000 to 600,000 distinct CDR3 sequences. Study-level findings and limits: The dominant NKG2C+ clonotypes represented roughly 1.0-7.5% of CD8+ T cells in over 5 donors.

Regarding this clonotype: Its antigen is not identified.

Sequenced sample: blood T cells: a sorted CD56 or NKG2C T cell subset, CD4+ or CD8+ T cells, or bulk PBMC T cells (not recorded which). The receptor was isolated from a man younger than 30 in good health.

The CDR3 region is CSVLWTSGYEQYF. The gene calls are TRBV29-1 and TRBJ2-7; without DNA, the TCRdb call of TRBD2 cannot be checked. The CDR3 is 13 amino acids. Looked up from germline, CDR1 is SQVTM and CDR2 is ANQGSEA.